This T cell receptor (beta chain) stems from a study of blood T cell repertoires in COVID-19 (dated by TCRdb to 2018 to 2021). The study in broad terms: Samples covering the acute and convalescent phases of COVID-19 were provided by collaborators in the United States, Italy and Spain. Subjects who had been exposed to COVID-19, were actively infected with it, or had recovered from it provided the deeply sampled blood TCRbeta repertoires that made up the dataset. The sample metadata nearly always contained a de-identified subject ID, COVID-19 status, age in years and sex. The material from the prospective study consisted of cDNA or gDNA derived from T cells, B-cell-depleted T cells, or PBMCs. A freely available public database, intended as a resource for researchers studying the immune response to SARS-CoV-2, is where the repertoires were released. Samples were obtained from the ongoing ImmuneRACE study (first 160 participants) and from about 1,300 subjects provided by 6 global collaborators. HLA class I and class II types, where available, came from metadata supplied by the sample provider rather than from assay-based typing. Broader findings and caveats from the paper: How much clinical and demographic metadata was included differed by source and by participant, and the metadata was provided uncurated.

According to the germline V gene, CDR1 reads SGHTA and CDR2 reads FQGNSA. Taken from cysteine to phenylalanine, the CDR3 has 15 residues. Just the 45-base CDR3 DNA is kept, in frame starting at base 1. The junction shows trimming of 2 bases on V and 5 bases on J, plus 12 bases between the germline ends. On this clone itself: Its antigen is not yet known. No much larger clone is present one base from it, and per-base qualities are unavailable.

The immunoSEQ Assay, a bias-controlled multiplex PCR, was used to amplify TCRbeta CDR3 regions from genomic DNA. In the authors' own workflow: The number of nucleated cells in each sample was estimated by amplification of reference gene primers within the assay. To quantify the absolute abundance of each unique TCRbeta CDR3 rearrangement, sequence reads were collapsed and filtered. For each sample, productive Simpson clonality was calculated as the square root of Simpson's diversity index across productive rearrangements. The clones in this table, taken by TCRdb from immuneACCESS, are in-frame only. Not every clone is retained; where verified, under half of the shortfall comes from an unresolved V gene, and the cause of the rest is unknown. The V and J calls and clone size were taken over from that table, and D and trimming were inferred from the DNA. This sample gives around 190,000 clones in total; roughly 84% of them show up just once. 3.2% of the sample is taken by the ten largest.

Participants in the prospective study were enrolled through a virtual design, were aged roughly 18 to 90 years, and lived in under 25 United States geographic areas. Cohort assignment in the prospective study relied on participant-reported clinical history from a screening survey and a study questionnaire. Exposed participants had been in contact, within 2 weeks of entering the study, with a person who had a PCR-confirmed or clinician-diagnosed case of COVID-19. Each participant in the prospective study had whole blood, serum and a nasopharyngeal or oropharyngeal swab collected by mobile phlebotomists. Over a roughly 2-month period, participants in the prospective study had the option of providing additional blood draws and questionnaires. Blood samples from the prospective study were shipped frozen or at room temperature prior to DNA extraction.

Here the chain combines TRBV7-2 and TRBJ2-2, with no reliable assignment of the D segment. The sequencing sample was made of PBMCs or T cells enriched from blood (not recorded which). This TCR came from a woman aged 25 to 39 who had been exposed to COVID-19. The CDR3 in this case is CASSLLARATGELFF. The DNA reads as follows: TGTGCCAGCAGCTTACTGGCTAGAGCAACCGGGGAGCTGTTTTTT.